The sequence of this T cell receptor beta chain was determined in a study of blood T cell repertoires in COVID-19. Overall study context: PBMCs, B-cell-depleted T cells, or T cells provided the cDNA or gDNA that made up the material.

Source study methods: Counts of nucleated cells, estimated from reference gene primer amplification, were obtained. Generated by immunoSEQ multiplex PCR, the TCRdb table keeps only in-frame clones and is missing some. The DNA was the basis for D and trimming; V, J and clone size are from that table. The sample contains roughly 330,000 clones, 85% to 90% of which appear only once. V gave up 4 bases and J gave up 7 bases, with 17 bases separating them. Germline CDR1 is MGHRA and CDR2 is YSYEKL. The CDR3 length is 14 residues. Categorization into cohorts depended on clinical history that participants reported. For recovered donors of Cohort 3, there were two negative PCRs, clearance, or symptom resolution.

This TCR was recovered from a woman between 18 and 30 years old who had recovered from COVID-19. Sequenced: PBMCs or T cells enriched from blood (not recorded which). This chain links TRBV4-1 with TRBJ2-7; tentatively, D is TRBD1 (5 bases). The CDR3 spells CASSPRQGTDEQYF. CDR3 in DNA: TGCGCCAGCAGCCCCCGGCAGGGAACGGATGAGCAGTACTTC.